The 11 T cell receptor beta chains in this list originate from one sample, sequenced in a study of vaccination and CD4 T cells after COVID-19. These receptors lack a known antigen. Sample treatment: roughly 10-day PBMC culture with coronavirus spike peptide pools or control peptides (ViraFEST assay). The Oncomine TCR Beta short-read assay generated sequence data from the DNA of cultured CD4+ T cells. One entry per CDR3 protein, called by TCRdb with MiXCR from the PCR reads. The sample holds 24,000 or so distinct CDR3 sequences, 58% seen once. The sequenced sample consisted of CD4+ T cells from blood, cultured in vitro. These receptors were obtained from a human donor who had recovered from COVID-19.

The V and J genes are TRBV7-2 and TRBJ2-3; D might be TRBD2 (5 bases). Germline CDR1 reads SGHTA; CDR2 reads FQGNSA. The germline V and J ends were trimmed by 5 bases and 2 bases, with 5 bases remaining between them. The length of the CDR3 is 12 residues. CDR3 residues: CASSRDTDTQYF. The CDR3 nucleotides are TGTGCCAGCAGCCGGGACACAGATACGCAGTATTTT.

The V and J genes are TRBV11-2 and TRBJ2-5; TRBD2 matches 9 bases. V shed 4 bases, J shed 5 bases, and the junction held 8 bases outside the gene matches. This CDR3 contains 15 residues. Germline V gene data show CDR1 as SGHAT and CDR2 as FQNNGV. CDR3 in amino acids: CASSSQAGGMETQYF. CDR3 coding DNA: TGTGCCAGCAGCTCCCAAGCGGGGGGAATGGAGACCCAGTACTTC. Using reference TRBV11-2 and TRBJ2-5 for the parts outside the CDR3, the full variable domain is EAGVAQSPRYKIIEKRQSVAFWCNPISGHATLYWYQQILGQGPKLLIQFQNNGVVDDSQLPKDRFSAERLKGVDSTLKIQPAKLEDSAVYLCASSSQAGGMETQYFGPGTRLLVL.

This clonotype was seen only once. The chain combines TRBV5-1 with TRBJ1-1; D is perhaps TRBD1 (6 bases). Between the trimmed V and J ends, which lost 0 bases and 3 bases, there was a span of 9 bases. This CDR3 is 14 amino acids long. Germline V gene lookup returns CDR1 SGHRS and CDR2 YFSETQ. The CDR3 reads CASSLDRDYTEAFF. The CDR3, as DNA: TGCGCCAGCAGCTTGGACAGGGACTACACTGAAGCTTTCTTT.

This chain connects TRBV7-3 to TRBJ2-5; 8 nucleotides line up with TRBD2. CDR1 SGHTA and CDR2 FQGTGA come from the germline V gene. The length of the CDR3 is 16 residues. V trimming: 1 base; J trimming: 5 bases; junction bases outside the gene matches: 9. In DNA, the CDR3 is TGTGCCAGCAGCTTAAATCCAGCGGGGGAGGGGGAGACCCAGTACTTC. Translated: CASSLNPAGEGETQYF.

This clonotype was detected a few times. The CDR3 sequence is CSASQGRRDQPQHF. CDR3 DNA: TGCAGTGCTAGTCAGGGGAGGAGAGATCAGCCCCAGCATTTT. This chain links TRBV20-1 with TRBJ1-5; D perhaps matches TRBD1 (6 bases). V was shortened by 3 bases and J by 5 bases, with 14 bases between the two germline ends. CDR3 length: 14 residues. Germline V CDR1 and CDR2: DFQATT, SNEGSKA (reference sequence).

The chain is built from TRBV12-3 or TRBV12-4 and TRBJ2-2; 8 bases fit TRBD2. The J segment lost 7 bases and the V segment lost 7 bases, leaving 5 bases of the junction unmatched. The CDR3 runs 13 residues. The chain's CDR3 is CASNTGGFGELFF. The CDR3 nucleotides read TGTGCCAGCAACACGGGGGGGTTCGGGGAGCTGTTTTTT.

This clonotype was counted only a few times. This chain links TRBV6-1 with TRBJ1-1, with 7 bases fitting TRBD1. The junction had 5 bases not matched to a gene; V was cut back by 6 bases and J by 1 base. Germline loops: CDR1 MNHNS, CDR2 SASEGT. This CDR3 has 14 amino acids. CDR3 DNA: TGTGCCAGCAGGAGGGACAGCAAGAACACTGAAGCTTTCTTT. Amino acid sequence: CASRRDSKNTEAFF.

The DNA of the CDR3 is TGTGCCAGCAGTCCCTCTCCGGGACTAGCGTTGAGCAATGAGCAGTTCTTC. Protein: CASSPSPGLALSNEQFF. The chain combines TRBV6-2 or TRBV6-3 with TRBJ2-1, with TRBD2 identical over 10 bases. In germline, CDR1 is MNHEY, CDR2 SVGEGT. Germline trimming cut 5 bases from V and 6 bases from J; bases unmatched to any gene: 13. CDR3 length equals 17 residues.

The V and J genes are TRBV10-3 and TRBJ1-1; the D is unclear. The CDR3 has 15 residues. CDR1 is ENHRY and CDR2 is SYGVKD in the germline V gene. V lost 5 bases to trimming and J lost 0 bases, with 13 bases between them. Here the CDR3 DNA reads TGTGCCATCAGTTCCGGCCCTGGCGTGAACACTGAAGCTTTCTTT. Amino acid sequence: CAISSGPGVNTEAFF.

The rearrangement links TRBV5-5 to TRBJ1-2; D might be TRBD1 (6 bases). CDR1 and CDR2 from the germline V gene are SGHKS and YYEKEE (reference sequence). The length of the CDR3 is 13 residues. With 0 bases removed from V and 5 bases from J, the gap between germline ends came to 8 bases. The CDR3 DNA reads as TGTGCCAGCAGCTTGGTAGGGGGATATGGCTACACCTTC. Translating it yields CASSLVGGYGYTF.

The V and J genes are TRBV7-8 and TRBJ2-3; tentatively, D is TRBD1 (5 bases). Deletions cut 1 base from V and 4 bases from J, with 12 bases between. From germline, CDR1 is SGHVS and CDR2 FQNEAQ. The CDR3 has 15 amino acids. The CDR3 DNA reads as TGTGCCAGCAGCTTAGAAGGGGCGAGGCCAGATACGCAGTATTTT. Translation: CASSLEGARPDTQYF.